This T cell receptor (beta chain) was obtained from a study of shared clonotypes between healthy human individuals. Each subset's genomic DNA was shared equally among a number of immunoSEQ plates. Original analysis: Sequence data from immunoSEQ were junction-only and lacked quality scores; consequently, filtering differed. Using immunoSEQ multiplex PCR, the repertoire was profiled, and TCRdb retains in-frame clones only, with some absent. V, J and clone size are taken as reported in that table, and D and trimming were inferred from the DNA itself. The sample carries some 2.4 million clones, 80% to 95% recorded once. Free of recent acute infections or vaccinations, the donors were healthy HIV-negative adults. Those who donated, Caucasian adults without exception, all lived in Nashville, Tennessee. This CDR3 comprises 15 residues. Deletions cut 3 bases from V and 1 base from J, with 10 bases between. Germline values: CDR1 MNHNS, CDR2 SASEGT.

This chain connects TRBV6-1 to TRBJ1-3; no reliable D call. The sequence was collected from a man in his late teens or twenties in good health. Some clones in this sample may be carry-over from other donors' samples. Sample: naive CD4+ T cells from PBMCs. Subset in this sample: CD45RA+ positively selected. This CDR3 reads CASSDPYRSGNTIYF. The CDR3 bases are TGTGCCAGCAGTGACCCCTATCGATCTGGAAACACCATATATTTT.